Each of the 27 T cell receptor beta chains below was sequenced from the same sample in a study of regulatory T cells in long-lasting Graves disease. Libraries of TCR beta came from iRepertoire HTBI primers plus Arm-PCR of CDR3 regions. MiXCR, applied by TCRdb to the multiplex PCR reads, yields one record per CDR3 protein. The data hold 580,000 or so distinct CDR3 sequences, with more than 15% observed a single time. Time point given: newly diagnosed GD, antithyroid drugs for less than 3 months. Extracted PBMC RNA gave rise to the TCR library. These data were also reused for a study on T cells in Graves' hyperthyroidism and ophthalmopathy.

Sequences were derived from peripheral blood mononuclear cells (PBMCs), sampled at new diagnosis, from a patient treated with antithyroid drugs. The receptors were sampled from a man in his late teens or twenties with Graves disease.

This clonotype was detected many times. CDR3: CASSQDPGAGDPEQYF. In DNA, the CDR3 is TGTGCCAGCAGCCAAGATCCGGGAGCGGGAGATCCCGAGCAGTACTTC. The chain carries TRBV4-2 and TRBJ2-7; 8 bases fit TRBD2. This CDR3 is 16 amino acids long. CDR1 and CDR2 from the germline V gene are LGHNA and YNFKEQ. The J segment lost 6 bases and the V segment lost 0 bases, leaving 10 bases of the junction unmatched.

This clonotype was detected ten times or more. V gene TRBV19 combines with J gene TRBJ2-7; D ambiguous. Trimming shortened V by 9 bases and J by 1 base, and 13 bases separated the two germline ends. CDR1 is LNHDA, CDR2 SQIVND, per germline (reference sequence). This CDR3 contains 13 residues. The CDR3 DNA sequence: TGTGCCAGCAGCATTTCACCGTCCTACGAGCAGTACTTC. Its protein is CASSISPSYEQYF.

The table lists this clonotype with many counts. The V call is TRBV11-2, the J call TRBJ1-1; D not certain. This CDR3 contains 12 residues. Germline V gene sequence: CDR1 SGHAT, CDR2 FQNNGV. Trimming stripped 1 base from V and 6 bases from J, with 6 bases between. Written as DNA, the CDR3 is TGTGCCAGCAGCTTAGTGGCCTCTGAAGCTTTCTTT. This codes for CASSLVASEAFF.

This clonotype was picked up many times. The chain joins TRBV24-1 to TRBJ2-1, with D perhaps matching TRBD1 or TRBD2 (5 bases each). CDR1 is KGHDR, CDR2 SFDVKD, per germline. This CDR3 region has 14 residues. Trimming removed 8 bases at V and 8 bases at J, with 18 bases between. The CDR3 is CATMGNNEGHEQFF. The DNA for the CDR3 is TGTGCCACCATGGGAAACAATGAGGGGCATGAGCAGTTCTTC.

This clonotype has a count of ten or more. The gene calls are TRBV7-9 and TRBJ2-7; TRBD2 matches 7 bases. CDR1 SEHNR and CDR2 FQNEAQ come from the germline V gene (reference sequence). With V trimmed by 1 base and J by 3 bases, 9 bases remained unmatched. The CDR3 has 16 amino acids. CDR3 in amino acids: CASSLGGGRAVYEQYF. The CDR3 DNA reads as TGTGCCAGCAGCTTAGGGGGTGGGAGGGCCGTCTACGAGCAGTACTTC.

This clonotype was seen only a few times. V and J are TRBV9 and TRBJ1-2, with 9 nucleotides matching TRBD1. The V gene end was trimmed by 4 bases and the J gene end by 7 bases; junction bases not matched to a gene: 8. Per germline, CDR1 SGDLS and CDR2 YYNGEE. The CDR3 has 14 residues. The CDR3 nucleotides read TGTGCCAGCAGCTCCTCGGGACAGGGAACTGGCTACACCTTC. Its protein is CASSSSGQGTGYTF.

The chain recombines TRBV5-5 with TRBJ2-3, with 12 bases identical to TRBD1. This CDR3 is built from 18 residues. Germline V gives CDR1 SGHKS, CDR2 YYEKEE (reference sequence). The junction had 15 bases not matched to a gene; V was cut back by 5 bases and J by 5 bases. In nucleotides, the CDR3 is TGTGCCAGCAGTCCCTGGCCCGGGACAGGGGGCCGGGGAGATACGCAGTATTTT. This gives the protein CASSPWPGTGGRGDTQYF.

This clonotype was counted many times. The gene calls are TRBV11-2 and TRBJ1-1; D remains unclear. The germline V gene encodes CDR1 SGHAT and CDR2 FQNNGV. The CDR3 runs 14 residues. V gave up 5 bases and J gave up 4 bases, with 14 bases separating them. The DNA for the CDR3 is TGTGCCAGCAGCGCCGGAGCGGGTTTCACTGAAGCTTTCTTT. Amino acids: CASSAGAGFTEAFF.

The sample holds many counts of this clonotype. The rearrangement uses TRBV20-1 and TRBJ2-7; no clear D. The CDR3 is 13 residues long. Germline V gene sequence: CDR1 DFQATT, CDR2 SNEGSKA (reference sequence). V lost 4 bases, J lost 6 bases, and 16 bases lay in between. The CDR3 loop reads CSAKQSWASEQYF. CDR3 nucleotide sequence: TGCAGTGCTAAACAATCGTGGGCTTCCGAGCAGTACTTC.

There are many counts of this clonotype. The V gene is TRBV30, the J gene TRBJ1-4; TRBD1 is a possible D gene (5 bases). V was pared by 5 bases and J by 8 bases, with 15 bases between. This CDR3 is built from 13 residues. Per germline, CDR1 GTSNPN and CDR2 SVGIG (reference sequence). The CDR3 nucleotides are TGTGCCTGGGGGATCGTGGGGCGGGAAAAACTGTTTTTT. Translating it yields CAWGIVGREKLFF. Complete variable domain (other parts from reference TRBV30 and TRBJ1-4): SQTIHQWPATLVQPVGSPLSLECTVEGTSNPNLYWYRQAAGRGLQLLFYSVGIGQISSEVPQNLSASRPQDRQFILSSKKLLLSDSGFYLCAWGIVGREKLFFGSGTQLSVL.

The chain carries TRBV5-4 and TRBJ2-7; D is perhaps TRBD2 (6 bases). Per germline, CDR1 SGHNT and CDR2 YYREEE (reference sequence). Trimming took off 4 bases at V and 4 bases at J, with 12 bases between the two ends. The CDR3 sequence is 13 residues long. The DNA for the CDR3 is TGTGCCAGCAGCCACCCGCGGGGTTACGAGCAGTACTTC. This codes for CASSHPRGYEQYF. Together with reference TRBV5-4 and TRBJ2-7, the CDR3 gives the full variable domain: ETGVTQSPTHLIKTRGQQVTLRCSSQSGHNTVSWYQQALGQGPQFIFQYYREEENGRGNFPPRFSGLQFPNYSSELNVNALELDDSALYLCASSHPRGYEQYFGPGTRLTVT.

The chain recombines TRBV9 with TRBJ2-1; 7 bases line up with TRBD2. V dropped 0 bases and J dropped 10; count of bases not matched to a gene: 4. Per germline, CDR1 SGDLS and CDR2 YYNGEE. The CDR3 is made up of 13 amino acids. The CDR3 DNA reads TGTGCCAGCAGCGTAGGGGGGGAGGGCGAGCAGTTCTTC. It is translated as CASSVGGEGEQFF.

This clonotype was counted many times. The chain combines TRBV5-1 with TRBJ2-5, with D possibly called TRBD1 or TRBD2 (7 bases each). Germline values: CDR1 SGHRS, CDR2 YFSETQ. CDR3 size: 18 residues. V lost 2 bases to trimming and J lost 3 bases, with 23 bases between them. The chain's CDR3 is CASSFGTSGTVPKETQYF. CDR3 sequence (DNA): TGCGCCAGCAGCTTTGGCACAAGCGGGACAGTCCCTAAAGAGACCCAGTACTTC.

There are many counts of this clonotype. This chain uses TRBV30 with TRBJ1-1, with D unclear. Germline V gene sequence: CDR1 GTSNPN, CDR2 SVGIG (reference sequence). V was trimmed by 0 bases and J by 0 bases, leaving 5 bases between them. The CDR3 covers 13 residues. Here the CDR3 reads CAWSVVLNTEAFF. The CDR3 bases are TGTGCCTGGAGTGTCGTCCTGAACACTGAAGCTTTCTTT. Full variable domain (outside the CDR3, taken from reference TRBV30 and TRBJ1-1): SQTIHQWPATLVQPVGSPLSLECTVEGTSNPNLYWYRQAAGRGLQLLFYSVGIGQISSEVPQNLSASRPQDRQFILSSKKLLLSDSGFYLCAWSVVLNTEAFFGQGTRLTVV.

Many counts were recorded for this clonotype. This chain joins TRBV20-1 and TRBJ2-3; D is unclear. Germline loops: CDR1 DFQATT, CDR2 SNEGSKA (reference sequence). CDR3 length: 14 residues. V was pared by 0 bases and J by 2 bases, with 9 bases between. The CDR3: CSARDQRSTDTQYF. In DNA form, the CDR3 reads TGCAGTGCTAGAGATCAGCGTTCCACAGATACGCAGTATTTT.

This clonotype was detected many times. The CDR3: CASSLLERSYEQYF. The CDR3 bases are TGTGCCAGCAGTTTATTGGAGAGATCCTACGAGCAGTACTTC. V and J are TRBV27 and TRBJ2-7; D gene ambiguous. Deletions cut 1 base from V and 1 base from J, with 8 bases between. Germline V gene lookup returns CDR1 MNHEY and CDR2 SMNVEV (reference sequence). The length of the CDR3 is 14 residues.

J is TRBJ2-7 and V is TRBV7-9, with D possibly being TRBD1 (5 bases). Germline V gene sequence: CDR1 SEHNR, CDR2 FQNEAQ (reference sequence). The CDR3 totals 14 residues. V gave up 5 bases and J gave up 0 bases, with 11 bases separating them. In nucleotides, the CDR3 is TGTGCCAGCAGCCCACGGACATACTCCTACGAGCAGTACTTC. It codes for CASSPRTYSYEQYF.

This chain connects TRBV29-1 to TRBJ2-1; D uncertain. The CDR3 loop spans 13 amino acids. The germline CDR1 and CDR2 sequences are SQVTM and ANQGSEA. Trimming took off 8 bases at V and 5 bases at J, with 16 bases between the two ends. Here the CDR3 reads CSSWKEQNNEQFF. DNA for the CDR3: TGCAGCTCGTGGAAGGAACAAAACAATGAGCAGTTCTTC.

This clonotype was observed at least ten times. CDR3 coding DNA: TGTGCCAGCAGTTACTTACAGGGGTCGAGGGAAAAACTGTTTTTT. It specifies CASSYLQGSREKLFF. The V call is TRBV6-2 or TRBV6-3, the J call TRBJ1-4; 7 bases line up with TRBD1. Germline CDR1 is MNHEY and CDR2 is SVGEGT. CDR3 length equals 15 residues. The J segment lost 8 bases and the V segment lost 1 base, leaving 7 bases of the junction unmatched.

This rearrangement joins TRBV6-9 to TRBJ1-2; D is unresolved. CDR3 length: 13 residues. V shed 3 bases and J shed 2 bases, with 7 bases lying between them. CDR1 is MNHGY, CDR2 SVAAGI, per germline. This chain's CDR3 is CASSYAANYGYTF. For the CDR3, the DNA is TGTGCCAGCAGTTACGCTGCAAACTATGGCTACACCTTC.

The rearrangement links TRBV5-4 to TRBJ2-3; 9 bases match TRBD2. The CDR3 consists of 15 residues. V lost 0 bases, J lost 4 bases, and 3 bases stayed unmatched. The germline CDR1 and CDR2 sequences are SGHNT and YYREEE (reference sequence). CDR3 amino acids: CASSLGLAGSDTQYF. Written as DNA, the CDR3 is TGTGCCAGCAGCTTGGGGCTAGCGGGATCAGATACGCAGTATTTT.

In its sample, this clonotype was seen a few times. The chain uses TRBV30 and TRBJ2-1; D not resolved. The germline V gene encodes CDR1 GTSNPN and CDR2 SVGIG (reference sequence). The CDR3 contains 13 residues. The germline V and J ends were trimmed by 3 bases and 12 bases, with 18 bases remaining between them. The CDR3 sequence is CAWSRLVPSGQFF. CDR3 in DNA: TGTGCCTGGAGCCGTCTTGTGCCTAGTGGGCAGTTCTTC.

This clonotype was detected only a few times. The CDR3 DNA reads TGTGCCAGCAGTGCGTCCGGCGGGTCTGGAAACACCATATATTTT. Its protein is CASSASGGSGNTIYF. This sequence joins TRBV27 and TRBJ1-3, with D uncertain. V was cut by 5 bases and J by 1 base, with 12 bases left in between. CDR1 is MNHEY and CDR2 is SMNVEV in the germline V gene (reference sequence). The CDR3 is 15 residues long.

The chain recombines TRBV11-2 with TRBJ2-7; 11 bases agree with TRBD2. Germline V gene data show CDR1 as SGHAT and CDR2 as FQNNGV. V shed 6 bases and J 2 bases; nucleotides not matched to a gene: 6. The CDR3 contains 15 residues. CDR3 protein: CASSWMTSGAYEQYF. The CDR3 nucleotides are TGTGCCAGCAGTTGGATGACTAGCGGGGCCTACGAGCAGTACTTC.

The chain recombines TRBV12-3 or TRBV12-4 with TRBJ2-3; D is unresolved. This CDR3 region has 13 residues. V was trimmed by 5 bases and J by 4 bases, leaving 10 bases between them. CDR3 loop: CASSPAPADTQYF. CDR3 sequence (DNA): TGTGCCAGCAGTCCTGCCCCCGCAGATACGCAGTATTTT.

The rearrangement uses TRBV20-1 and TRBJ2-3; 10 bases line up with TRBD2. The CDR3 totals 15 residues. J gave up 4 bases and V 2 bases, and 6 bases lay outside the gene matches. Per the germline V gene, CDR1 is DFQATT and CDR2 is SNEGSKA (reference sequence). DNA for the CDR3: TGCAGTGCTAGAAAAGCGGGGGGGGGGGCAGATACGCAGTATTTT. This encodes CSARKAGGGADTQYF.

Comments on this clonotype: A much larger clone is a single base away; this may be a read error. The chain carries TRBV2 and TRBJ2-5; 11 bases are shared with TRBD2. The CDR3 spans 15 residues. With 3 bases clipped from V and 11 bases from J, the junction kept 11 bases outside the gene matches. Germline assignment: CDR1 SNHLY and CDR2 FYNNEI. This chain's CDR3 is CASSETSGIFNEQYF. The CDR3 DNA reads TGTGCCAGCAGTGAGACTAGCGGGATTTTCAATGAGCAGTACTTC.